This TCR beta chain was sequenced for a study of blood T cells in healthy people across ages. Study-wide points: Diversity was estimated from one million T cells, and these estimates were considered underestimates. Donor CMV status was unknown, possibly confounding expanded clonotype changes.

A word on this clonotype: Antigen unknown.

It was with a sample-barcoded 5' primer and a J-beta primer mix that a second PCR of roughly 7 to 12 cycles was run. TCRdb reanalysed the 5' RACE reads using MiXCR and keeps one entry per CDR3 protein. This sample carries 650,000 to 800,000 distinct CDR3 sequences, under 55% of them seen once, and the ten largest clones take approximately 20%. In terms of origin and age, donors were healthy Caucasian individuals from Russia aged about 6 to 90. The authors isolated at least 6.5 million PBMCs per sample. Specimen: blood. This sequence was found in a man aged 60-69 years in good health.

CDR3 DNA sequence: TGCAGCGTGGGACCAGGGGGCCCCGGGGAGCTGTTTTTT. Protein sequence: CSVGPGGPGELFF. The chain couples TRBV29-1 to TRBJ2-2, with 8 bases lining up with TRBD1. The CDR3 totals 13 residues. Germline loops: CDR1 SQVTM, CDR2 ANQGSEA. With 6 bases clipped from V and 6 bases from J, the junction kept 6 bases outside the gene matches.